Listed here are 21 T cell receptor beta chains from one sample, sequenced in a study of T cell clonotyping in hematopoietic cell transplantation. Libraries were prepared by immunoSEQ multiplex PCR; TCRdb keeps only in-frame clonotypes and omits some of them. The sample yields approximately 41,000 clones, roughly 96% seen once. Sequenced material: peripheral blood mononuclear cells. All receptors come from a man aged 25-45 years in good health. Some clones in this sample may be carry-over from other donors' samples.

This chain links TRBV11-3 with TRBJ2-5, with 8 bases identical to TRBD2. V was pared by 6 bases and J by 7 bases, with 13 bases of the junction left unmatched. The CDR3 totals 15 residues. Germline CDR1 reads SGHNT; CDR2 reads YENEEA. CDR3 coding DNA: TGTGCCAGCAGTCTTACGGCGACTAGCGAATCGACCCAGTACTTC. Protein product: CASSLTATSESTQYF.

V and J are TRBV6-6 and TRBJ1-3; D remains ambiguous. Germline V gives CDR1 MNHNY, CDR2 SVGAGI (reference sequence). The V gene lost 6 bases and the J gene lost 0 bases, with 15 bases spanning the gap. The CDR3 has 16 amino acids. CDR3 sequence reads: CASSPGPMSSGNTIYF. Written as DNA, the CDR3 is TGTGCCAGCAGCCCCGGACCGATGAGCTCTGGAAACACCATATATTTT.

The sample holds a few counts of this clone. This rearrangement joins TRBV5-1 to TRBJ2-7; D may match TRBD1 or TRBD2 (5 bases each). Per the germline V gene, CDR1 is SGHRS and CDR2 is YFSETQ. This CDR3 has 15 amino acids. The V end was cut by 4 bases, the J end by 6 bases, with 20 bases between. CDR3 in DNA: TGCGCCAGCAGCACACCGGGACGGGCTCCCCGCGAGCAGTACTTC. It is translated as CASSTPGRAPREQYF.

The chain is built from TRBV14 and TRBJ1-6; 7 bases line up with TRBD1. J gave up 5 bases and V 3 bases, and 4 bases lay outside the gene matches. The CDR3 covers 15 residues. Germline CDR1 SGHDN, CDR2 FVKESK. The CDR3 region is CASSQMTGNNSPLHF. CDR3 DNA sequence: TGTGCCAGCAGCCAGATGACAGGGAATAATTCACCCCTCCACTTT.

The chain carries TRBV13 and TRBJ1-1; D is possibly TRBD1 (5 bases). V was trimmed by 4 bases and J by 2 bases, leaving 5 bases between them. The CDR3 extends over 12 amino acids. Germline V gene data show CDR1 as PRHDT and CDR2 as FYEKMQ (reference sequence). The CDR3 loop reads CASSWDNTEAFF. The CDR3 DNA reads as TGTGCCAGCAGCTGGGACAACACTGAAGCTTTCTTT.

J is TRBJ1-5 and V is TRBV4-1, with 7 bases identical to TRBD1. Germline CDR1 MGHRA, CDR2 YSYEKL. This CDR3 spans 16 amino acids. The V segment lost 4 bases and the J segment 11 bases; nucleotides outside the gene matches: 17. This CDR3 is CASSRQPGTEGKAQHF. For the CDR3, the DNA is TGCGCCAGCAGCCGTCAGCCCGGGACAGAGGGGAAAGCCCAGCATTTT.

The V call is TRBV7-6, the J call TRBJ2-5; 8 positions match TRBD2. Trimming took 4 bases from V and 0 from J; bases not matched to a gene: 4. Germline V gene sequence: CDR1 SGHVS, CDR2 FNYEAQ. CDR3 length: 15 amino acids. The CDR3 here is CASSSGRAYQETQYF. The CDR3 DNA reads as TGTGCCAGCAGCTCCGGGAGGGCTTACCAAGAGACCCAGTACTTC.

The rearrangement joins TRBV9 to TRBJ1-4; D call uncertain. The CDR3 extends over 15 amino acids. The V gene lost 6 bases and the J gene lost 0 bases, with 12 bases spanning the gap. Germline CDR1 SGDLS, CDR2 YYNGEE. In DNA form, the CDR3 reads TGTGCCAGCACCGCCACCGGGACAACTAATGAAAAACTGTTTTTT. It specifies CASTATGTTNEKLFF.

The chain recombines TRBV6-1 with TRBJ1-5; 7 bases match TRBD1. The CDR3 has 15 residues. The V segment lost 0 bases and the J segment 6 bases; nucleotides outside the gene matches: 5. CDR1 is MNHNS and CDR2 is SASEGT in the germline V gene. Here the CDR3 reads CASSEARQGTQPQHF. In nucleotides, the CDR3 is TGTGCCAGCAGTGAAGCGCGACAGGGAACTCAGCCCCAGCATTTT.

The chain carries TRBV4-1 and TRBJ1-2; unclear D gene. The CDR3 loop spans 15 amino acids. CDR1 is MGHRA and CDR2 is YSYEKL in the germline V gene. V lost 4 bases to trimming and J lost 3 bases, with 15 bases between them. The CDR3 region is CASSPLAALDYGYTF. CDR3 sequence (DNA): TGCGCCAGCAGCCCCCTTGCGGCCCTGGACTATGGCTACACCTTC.

This chain links TRBV29-1 with TRBJ2-7; TRBD1 matches 11 bases. The CDR3 loop spans 16 amino acids. The germline V gene has CDR1 SQVTM and CDR2 ANQGSEA. CDR3 nucleotides: TGCAGTGGCGGGACAGGGGGTCCAGGAAACTCCTACGAGCAGTACTTC. Translating gives CSGGTGGPGNSYEQYF.

The V gene is TRBV6-6, the J gene TRBJ2-7, with 9 bases that match TRBD1. The CDR3 extends over 13 amino acids. The germline CDR1 and CDR2 sequences are MNHNY and SVGAGI (reference sequence). With 8 bases clipped from V and 0 bases from J, the junction kept 2 bases outside the gene matches. The CDR3 is CASVTGGSYEQYF. CDR3 nucleotides: TGTGCCAGCGTGACAGGGGGCTCCTACGAGCAGTACTTC.

The chain is built from TRBV6-5 and TRBJ1-4; D not resolved. V was trimmed by 2 bases and J by 7 bases, leaving 17 bases between them. Germline CDR1 is MNHEY and CDR2 is SVGAGI. This CDR3 has 16 amino acids. This chain's CDR3 is CASSYEQGIVAEKLFF. The CDR3 DNA follows: TGTGCCAGCAGTTACGAACAAGGAATAGTCGCTGAAAAACTGTTTTTT.

This chain uses TRBV30 with TRBJ1-3; TRBD1 is a possible D gene (5 bases). The V and J ends lost 0 bases and 3 bases respectively, with 9 bases between them. CDR3 length equals 14 residues. Per germline, CDR1 GTSNPN and CDR2 SVGIG (reference sequence). CDR3 DNA sequence: TGTGCCTGGAGTGTCGGGGGGGTTGGAAACACCATATATTTT. Amino acid sequence: CAWSVGGVGNTIYF.

This clone was detected once. The chain carries TRBV6-1 and TRBJ2-1; tentatively, D is TRBD2 (6 bases). Germline V CDR1 and CDR2: MNHNS, SASEGT. The CDR3 runs 15 residues. CDR3 amino acids: CYARVAGSSYNEQFF. Written as DNA, the CDR3 is TGTTATGCCCGTGTGGCGGGGAGCTCCTACAATGAGCAGTTCTTC.

The chain uses TRBV10-3 and TRBJ1-5; weak D call: TRBD1 (6 bases). From germline, CDR1 is ENHRY and CDR2 SYGVKD. This CDR3 region has 13 residues. Trimming stripped 7 bases from V and 5 bases from J, with 12 bases between. The CDR3 DNA sequence: TGTGCCATCAACAGGGAGGTCGATCAGCCCCAGCATTTT. The encoded protein is CAINREVDQPQHF.

CDR3 amino acids: CASSKGTTSQETQYF. CDR3 DNA sequence: TGTGCCAGCAGCAAAGGCACGACTTCACAAGAGACCCAGTACTTC. The rearrangement uses TRBV21-1 and TRBJ2-5; TRBD2, as called in the table, went unchecked against the DNA. TRBV21-1 is classified as a pseudogene. CDR3 length equals 15 residues.

The chain has TRBV5-1 and TRBJ1-6; D uncertain. The CDR3 is 17 amino acids. V was shortened by 4 bases and J by 0 bases, with 14 bases between the two germline ends. Germline V CDR1 and CDR2: SGHRS, YFSETQ. This chain's CDR3 is CASSPRQASSYNSPLHF. The CDR3 region has the DNA TGCGCCAGCAGCCCTCGGCAGGCCAGCTCCTATAATTCACCCCTCCACTTT.

The chain couples TRBV7-9 to TRBJ2-2; 8 bases agree with TRBD1. CDR1 and CDR2 (germline): SEHNR, FQNEAQ (reference sequence). The ends lost 2 bases at V and 4 bases at J; junction bases unmatched: 6. This CDR3 region has 16 residues. The CDR3 here is CASSLPADRGTGELFF. CDR3 sequence (DNA): TGTGCCAGCAGCTTACCCGCCGACAGGGGCACCGGGGAGCTGTTTTTT.

J is TRBJ2-7 and V is TRBV20-1; D unclear. The V end lost 3 bases, the J end lost 3 bases, and 6 bases lay between the germline ends. Per germline, CDR1 DFQATT and CDR2 SNEGSKA (reference sequence). The CDR3 is 11 amino acids. The CDR3 DNA follows: TGCAGTGCTAGTATCAGCTACGAGCAGTACTTC. Translation gives CSASISYEQYF.

J is TRBJ1-1 and V is TRBV11-2; a weak D match, TRBD1 (5 bases). This CDR3 region has 13 residues. Germline CDR1 SGHAT, CDR2 FQNNGV. The V gene lost 1 base and the J gene lost 6 bases, with 9 bases spanning the gap. CDR3 nucleotides: TGTGCCAGCAGCTTAGCGCGAGGGGCTGAAGCTTTCTTT. This gives the protein CASSLARGAEAFF.